This TCR beta chain was obtained from a study of PD-1 blockade in classical Hodgkin lymphoma. General study findings and limits: Reasons behind the repertoire differences stay unclear, perhaps disease activity or earlier therapy. Compared with baseline, CD4+ but not CD8+ TCR diversity had risen significantly by C4D1.

Germline-derived CDR1 and CDR2 are LNHDA and SQIVND (reference sequence). This CDR3 is 13 amino acids long. V was clipped by 4 bases and J by 8 bases, with 14 bases between them. Comments on this clone: Its specificity is unknown.

Sequencing used immunoSEQ multiplex PCR; TCRdb keeps in-frame clones, though not all of them. The sample holds about 50,000 clones, 85% to 90% seen once. The time point denotes: cycle 4 day 1 (C4D1), after 6 weeks of nivolumab. Every one of the patients relapsed after autologous stem cell transplantation (brentuximab vedotin exposure was variable). Complete response, partial response or progressive disease made up the best responses. The chain has TRBV19 and TRBJ1-2; D remains unclear. This clonotype was sampled from a human donor with classical Hodgkin lymphoma. This specimen was peripheral blood mononuclear cells (PBMCs), taken before the fourth cycle of nivolumab. The CDR3 here is CASSRETLSGYTF. As DNA, the CDR3 is TGTGCCAGTAGTAGAGAAACCTTGAGCGGCTACACCTTC. Variable domain in full (rest from reference TRBV19 and TRBJ1-2): DGGITQSPKYLFRKEGQNVTLSCEQNLNHDAMYWYRQDPGQGLRLIYYSQIVNDFQKGDIAEGYSVSREKKESFPLTVTSAQKNPTAFYLCASSRETLSGYTFGSGTRLTVV.